The T cell receptor (beta chain) under discussion was sequenced for a study of blood T cell repertoires in COVID-19. About the study: Samples taken during acute and convalescent COVID-19 were collected in the United States, Italy and Spain. The analysed material was cDNA or gDNA that came from T cells, B-cell-depleted T cells, or PBMCs.

Authors' data handling: Quantification of nucleated cells was approximated via reference gene primer amplification. The table came from immunoSEQ multiplex PCR; TCRdb's copy has only in-frame clones and leaves some out. That table is the source of V, J and clone size, and D and trimming were worked out from the DNA. The sample has 200,000 to 250,000 clones, 84% seen once; the top ten hold roughly 8%. Germline CDR1 and CDR2: MDHEN and SYDVKM. This CDR3 comprises 15 residues. V shed 8 bases, J shed 4 bases, and the junction held 13 bases outside the gene matches. The chain uses TRBV28 and TRBJ1-1, with 7 bases aligning to TRBD1. Input material: peripheral blood. This TCR came from a woman aged 45-65 years with active or convalescent COVID-19. In DNA, the CDR3 is TGTGCCAGCCGACAAGGGGGCGCGGGTGTCACTGAAGCTTTCTTT. It is translated as CASRQGGAGVTEAFF.